The T cell receptor beta chain described here comes from a study of identical twins. Broader study findings: Analyses based on zero insertions could be partly confounded by invariant MAIT and iNKT cells. Twin-shared out-of-frame alpha sequences were enriched for low generation probability.

With template switching, a universal primer site was added, and the cDNA carried unique molecular identifiers. TCRdb used MiXCR to reprocess the 5' RACE reads, holding one entry per CDR3 protein. Among over 600,000 distinct CDR3 sequences, approximately 21% were seen once, and the ten largest hold 4% to 5.5%. CDR1 and CDR2 (germline): DFQATT, SNEGSKA (reference sequence). Trimming removed 7 bases from V and 0 bases from J, with 17 bases in between. The CDR3 has 15 residues. Points on this clonotype: Its antigen is unidentified.

The same data also contributed to another study, on T cells expressing NK-cell markers. From that study: Seropositivity for HCMV was found in seven of the eight sequenced donors, with one seronegative.

This receptor was identified in a woman between 18 and 29 years old in good health. The sequencing input was PBMCs. This chain joins TRBV20-1 and TRBJ2-3; D may match TRBD1 or TRBD2 (5 bases each). This CDR3 is CSVTRDASSTDTQYF. CDR3 sequence (DNA): TGCAGTGTTACCCGGGACGCTTCTAGCACAGATACGCAGTATTTT.